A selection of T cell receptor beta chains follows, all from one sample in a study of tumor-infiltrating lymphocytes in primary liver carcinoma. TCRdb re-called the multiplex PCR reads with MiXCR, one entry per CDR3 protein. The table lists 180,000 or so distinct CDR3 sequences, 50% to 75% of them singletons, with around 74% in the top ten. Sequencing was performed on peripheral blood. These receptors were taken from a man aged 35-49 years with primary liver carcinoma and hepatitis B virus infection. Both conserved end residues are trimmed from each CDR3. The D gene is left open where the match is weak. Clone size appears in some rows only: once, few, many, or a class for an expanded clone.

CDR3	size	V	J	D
ASSSGTMNSPLH	-	TRBV5-1	TRBJ1-6	-
ASSRRLAGVLDTQY	-	TRBV12-3/TRBV12-4	TRBJ2-3	TRBD2
ASSLEVNEQF	-	TRBV5-1	TRBJ2-1	-
ASTPLTVNYGYT	few	TRBV6-6	TRBJ1-2	-
ASSEALDPGPGYT	-	TRBV6-1	TRBJ1-2	-
ASSQDWTSYTGELF	-	TRBV4-1	TRBJ2-2	-
ASSLKGSGNTIY	many	TRBV11-2	TRBJ1-3	-
ANSPTSLSYNEQF	-	TRBV6-5	TRBJ2-1	TRBD2
ASSFDAGSGNAIY	-	TRBV12-3/TRBV12-4	TRBJ1-3	-
ASSLGSRAEQY	-	TRBV11-2	TRBJ2-7	-
SVGGVEGEKLF	-	TRBV29-1	TRBJ1-4	-
ASSLGGFSSYEQY	-	TRBV4-2	TRBJ2-7	-
SVPGQGMDGELF	many	TRBV29-1	TRBJ2-2	TRBD1
ASSSRDGRTDTQY	few	TRBV5-1	TRBJ2-3	-
ASRLAGPWELF	-	TRBV5-6	TRBJ2-2	TRBD2
ASSWEQGALNEQY	-	TRBV11-2	TRBJ2-7	TRBD1
VSSLVITDTQY	-	TRBV11-2	TRBJ2-3	-
ASSPEAGISIYTQY	-	TRBV4-1	TRBJ2-3	-
ASSLWDGSYEQN	-	TRBV12-3/TRBV12-4	TRBJ2-7	-
ASSVSGAEQY	-	TRBV2	TRBJ2-7	-
ASSYSDSGSSIDTQY	-	TRBV6-5	TRBJ2-3	TRBD2
ASSWGTSGTDTQY	-	TRBV5-4	TRBJ2-3	TRBD2
SVAVVSLNRDGMNTEAF	many	TRBV29-1	TRBJ1-1	-
ASSLDIGLAIGEQS	once	TRBV11-2	TRBJ2-1	TRBD2
ASSLRTDWETQY	-	TRBV4-2	TRBJ2-5	-
TSSQSTSGVSTDTQY	-	TRBV1	TRBJ2-3	-
ASSLDWLSEDTQY	many	TRBV11-2	TRBJ2-3	-
ASSLELNHPQH	-	TRBV12-3/TRBV12-4	TRBJ1-5	-
ASSKSNGYT	-	TRBV7-9	TRBJ1-2	-
ASSQVEGLAGLTNYEQY	-	TRBV4-1	TRBJ2-7	TRBD2
ASSPQLGPEETQY	-	TRBV11-2	TRBJ2-5	-
ASSLLAGAYEQY	-	TRBV11-2	TRBJ2-7	TRBD2
AISPGGKPYEQY	-	TRBV10-3	TRBJ2-7	-
ASRTSRGDSPLH	few	TRBV6-5	TRBJ1-6	-
ASRKTGVGGTQY	-	TRBV2	TRBJ2-5	TRBD1